Each of the 2 T cell receptor beta chains below was sequenced from the same sample in a study of shared clonotypes between healthy human individuals. Libraries were prepared by immunoSEQ multiplex PCR; TCRdb keeps only in-frame clonotypes and omits some of them. The table lists approximately 440,000 clones, approximately 77% of them singletons. Sample: PBMCs. The receptors were sampled from a middle-aged woman in good health. Some clones in this sample may be carry-over from other donors' samples.

This clone was seen only a few times. The V and J genes are TRBV6-1 and TRBJ1-2; 7 bases agree with TRBD1. The CDR3 loop spans 14 amino acids. Per the germline V gene, CDR1 is MNHNS and CDR2 is SASEGT. J was trimmed by 4 bases and V by 3 bases; bases with no gene match: 5. The CDR3 sequence: CASSEDRISYGYTF. CDR3 DNA sequence: TGTGCCAGCAGTGAGGACAGGATTTCCTATGGCTACACCTTC.

The CDR3, as DNA: TGTGCCAGCAGTGTCCACAGGGGGGAGCAGTACTTC. Translating gives CASSVHRGEQYF. This chain connects TRBV27 to TRBJ2-5; TRBD1 matches 8 bases. The CDR3 extends over 12 amino acids. With 5 bases clipped from V and 11 bases from J, the junction kept 7 bases outside the gene matches. Germline V gene data show CDR1 as MNHEY and CDR2 as SMNVEV (reference sequence).